A selection of T cell receptor beta chains follows, all from one sample in a study of blood T cell repertoires in COVID-19. Produced via immunoSEQ multiplex PCR; TCRdb's table is partial and in-frame only. Of under 300,000 clones in the sample, 80% to 90% are singletons; the top ten hold 8% to 9.5%. Sequenced: peripheral blood. Every receptor here comes from a woman in her fifties or sixties who had recovered from COVID-19. Both conserved end residues are part of each CDR3. The D gene is left open where the match is weak. For some rows the clone size is stated as once, few or many, or as a class when expanded; others skip it.

DNA	CDR3	D	V	size	J
TGTGCCAGCAGCGTAGCAGGGGGTCCGAACTATGGCTACACCTTC	CASSVAGGPNYGYTF	TRBD1	TRBV9	NA	TRBJ1-2
TGTGCCAGCAGTTTTCGACAGGAGCAGTACTTC	CASSFRQEQYF	NA	TRBV28	NA	TRBJ2-7
TGTGCCAGCAGCTCGGACAGCCATGGCTACACCTTC	CASSSDSHGYTF	NA	TRBV7-9	NA	TRBJ1-2
TGTGCCAGCAGCACGCAGGGACAGGCGGGGGATACGCAGTATTTT	CASSTQGQAGDTQYF	TRBD1	TRBV7-3	NA	TRBJ2-3
TGTGCCAGCAGCGTGAGACAGGGCTACAATGAGCAGTTCTTC	CASSVRQGYNEQFF	TRBD1	TRBV7-2	NA	TRBJ2-1
TGTGCCAGCAGTTACTCGGGGGGTATAGGGGGCGCCCCTGAAAAACTGTTTTTT	CASSYSGGIGGAPEKLFF	TRBD1	TRBV6-2/TRBV6-3	NA	TRBJ1-4
TGTGCCAGCTTACGGGATCAGTACAATGAGCAGTTCTTC	CASLRDQYNEQFF	NA	TRBV2	NA	TRBJ2-1
TGTGCCAGCAGCTTAGGGCTAGCGGGGGGATTCGCGAACACCGGGGAGCTGTTTTTT	CASSLGLAGGFANTGELFF	TRBD2	TRBV7-2	NA	TRBJ2-2
TGTGCCAGCAGCTCGCGGACTAGCGGGAGTGAATCCTACAATGAGCAGTTCTTC	CASSSRTSGSESYNEQFF	TRBD2	TRBV7-3	NA	TRBJ2-1
TGTGCCAGCAGTCCAAGTTTAAGGGGGACTAGCGGGAGGACGAAGAATGAGCAGTTCTTC	CASSPSLRGTSGRTKNEQFF	TRBD2	TRBV28	NA	TRBJ2-1
TGCGCCAGCAGCCCTAGCGGGAGGCTAAGCTCCTACGAGCAGTACTTC	CASSPSGRLSSYEQYF	TRBD2	TRBV5-1	NA	TRBJ2-7
TGCAGCGTTGAAAGGAGCTTCTATGGCTACACCTTC	CSVERSFYGYTF	NA	TRBV29-1	NA	TRBJ1-2
TGCGCCAGCAGCCAAGATTATCGACAGGTTAGCACAGATACGCAGTATTTT	CASSQDYRQVSTDTQYF	NA	TRBV4-3	NA	TRBJ2-3
TGCAGCGTGAGGGTTCAGCCTTCACCCCTCCACTTT	CSVRVQPSPLHF	NA	TRBV29-1	NA	TRBJ1-6
TGTGCCACCAGTGATCCGAATCTGGACAGCAACGATGAAAAACTGTTTTTT	CATSDPNLDSNDEKLFF	NA	TRBV24-1	few	TRBJ1-4